The entry below gives a single TCR beta chain sequence along with its context. This sample was taken from a study of sequential checkpoint blockade in melanoma. Assay used: immunoSEQ multiplex PCR; TCRdb lists only in-frame clones, some missing. The sample carries about 10,000 clones, around 78% recorded once. Treatment described: randomized to nivolumab then ipilimumab (arm A) or the reverse (arm B). Patients had received no earlier DNA-damaging chemotherapy. Live CD3+CD8+ CD19− CD56− cells were sorted from PBMCs. The CDR3 sequence is 15 residues long. The germline V gene has CDR1 GTSNPN and CDR2 SVGIG (reference sequence). Losses at the gene ends were 4 bases for V and 2 bases for J; bases not matched to a gene: 10.

The rearrangement uses TRBV30 and TRBJ2-7, with TRBD2 matching 8 bases. The starting material was CD8+ T cells sorted from blood (inferred from file names), obtained from a patient given nivolumab and ipilimumab in sequence. The TCR originated in a human donor with melanoma. CDR3 coding DNA: TGTGCCTGGACCCCGCCGAGCGGGGGTACCTACGAGCAGTACTTC. Protein: CAWTPPSGGTYEQYF.